Listed here are 30 T cell receptor beta chains from one sample, sequenced in a study of blood T cells in healthy people across ages (dated by TCRdb to 2015 to 2017). Libraries came from 5' RACE. Sequencer: Illumina HiSeq 2500. A second roughly 6 to 11 cycle PCR used a sample-barcoded 5' primer and a J-beta primer mix. TCRdb passed the public sequencing reads through fastp at Q25 and MiXCR, retaining productive beta sequences. Here each entry gathers all rows of one CDR3 protein and keeps the most common genes and DNA. The sample has over 950,000 distinct CDR3 sequences on record, 51% of them singletons. Over 20% of the sample is in the top ten clones. The sequencing sample was made of blood. The receptors here all came from a woman aged 60-75 years in good health.

This clonotype was seen just once. The chain links TRBV5-1 to TRBJ2-1, with 8 bases fitting TRBD2. Germline V gene sequence: CDR1 SGHRS, CDR2 YFSETQ. The CDR3 is made up of 17 amino acids. Trimming removed 4 bases from V and 5 bases from J; junction bases left unmatched: 14. In DNA form, the CDR3 reads TGCGCCAGCAGCCTCGGACTCATAGCGGGAAGTGACAATGAGCAGTTCTTC. Its protein product is CASSLGLIAGSDNEQFF.

The CDR3 here is CASSPWTGADTQYF. The CDR3 coding sequence is TGTGCCAGCAGCCCCTGGACAGGGGCAGATACGCAGTATTTT. This rearrangement joins TRBV5-4 to TRBJ2-3; 9 bases match TRBD1. With 4 bases clipped from V and 4 bases from J, the junction kept 4 bases outside the gene matches. CDR3 length: 14 residues. The germline gives CDR1 SGHNT, CDR2 YYREEE (reference sequence). Using reference TRBV5-4 and TRBJ2-3 for the parts outside the CDR3, the full variable domain is ETGVTQSPTHLIKTRGQQVTLRCSSQSGHNTVSWYQQALGQGPQFIFQYYREEENGRGNFPPRFSGLQFPNYSSELNVNALELDDSALYLCASSPWTGADTQYFGPGTRLTVL.

This clonotype was observed many times. This chain connects TRBV20-1 to TRBJ2-7, with TRBD1 matching 8 bases. The V gene's germline CDR1 is DFQATT and CDR2 SNEGSKA (reference sequence). The CDR3 spans 13 residues. J was trimmed by 5 bases and V by 2 bases; bases with no gene match: 5. CDR3 amino acids: CSARRTGINEQYF. CDR3 coding DNA: TGCAGTGCTAGAAGGACAGGGATTAACGAGCAGTACTTC.

V usage is TRBV20-1 and J usage is TRBJ2-6; 10 bases map to TRBD2. Germline V gene sequence: CDR1 DFQATT, CDR2 SNEGSKA (reference sequence). The V gene end was trimmed by 0 bases and the J gene end by 0 bases; junction bases not matched to a gene: 5. The CDR3 spans 18 residues. CDR3 amino acids: CSARDRTSGASGANVLTF. The CDR3 DNA sequence: TGCAGTGCTAGAGATAGAACTAGCGGGGCCTCTGGGGCCAACGTCCTGACTTTC.

The chain combines TRBV4-3 with TRBJ2-7; D is undetermined. The germline V gene encodes CDR1 LGHNA and CDR2 YSLEER. Trimming took off 0 bases at V and 7 bases at J, with 16 bases between the two ends. The CDR3 loop spans 15 amino acids. The CDR3 protein is CASSQENTASWEQYF. As DNA, the CDR3 is TGCGCCAGCAGCCAAGAGAACACCGCTTCCTGGGAGCAGTACTTC.

The chain employs TRBV7-9 and TRBJ2-1; possibly TRBD2 for D (5 bases). Germline assignment: CDR1 SEHNR and CDR2 FQNEAQ (reference sequence). CDR3 length: 15 amino acids. The V end lost 1 base, the J end lost 8 bases, and 15 bases lay between the germline ends. The CDR3: CASSLERPSPDEQFF. In DNA, the CDR3 is TGTGCCAGCAGCTTAGAGCGGCCCAGCCCAGATGAGCAGTTCTTC.

The V and J genes are TRBV12-3 or TRBV12-4 and TRBJ2-7, with 14 bases identical to TRBD2. TRBJ2-5 explains the end of the DNA better; the J call may be wrong. The CDR3 contains 17 residues. DNA of the CDR3: TGTGCCAGCGGTATAGGAGGACTAGCGGGAGGCCGGGAGACCCAGTACTTC. Protein product: CASGIGGLAGGRETQYF.

For this clonotype: The junction differs from germline at one of its ends, possibly a read error. The J gene is TRBJ2-7, the V gene TRBV28; TRBD1 matches at 7 bases. This CDR3 has 13 amino acids. Germline CDR1 MDHEN, CDR2 SYDVKM. The CDR3 DNA is TGTGCCGGCAGGGGGAGCCCACCTGGCGAGCAGTACTTC. Translated, it gives CAGRGSPPGEQYF.

Notes on this clonotype: This may stem from a read error, because a much larger clone lies one nucleotide away. The genes are TRBV7-9 and TRBJ2-3; D gene ambiguous. This CDR3 has 11 amino acids. Germline V gives CDR1 SEHNR, CDR2 FQNEAQ (reference sequence). CDR3 nucleotide sequence: TGTGCCAGCGGCTTGGGTAATACGCAGTATTTT. Its protein product is CASGLGNTQYF.

The chain has TRBV5-1 and TRBJ1-4; 7 bases fit TRBD1. CDR1 is SGHRS and CDR2 is YFSETQ in the germline V gene. Trimming removed 4 bases from V and 0 bases from J; junction bases left unmatched: 9. This CDR3 contains 17 residues. The CDR3 DNA sequence: TGCGCCAGCAGCCGGACGACAGGGTCGGCAACTAATGAAAAACTGTTTTTT. It is translated as CASSRTTGSATNEKLFF.

The chain carries TRBV20-1 and TRBJ1-5; D gene ambiguous. From germline, CDR1 is DFQATT and CDR2 SNEGSKA (reference sequence). This CDR3 has 14 amino acids. Trimming stripped 2 bases from V and 2 bases from J, with 10 bases between. CDR3 DNA: TGCAGTGCTAGACCTGCTAGTGGCAATCAGCCCCAGCATTTT. This translates into CSARPASGNQPQHF.

CDR3 loop: CASINYGLYEQYF. CDR3 nucleotides: TGTGCCAGCATCAATTATGGCCTCTACGAGCAGTACTTC. The chain has TRBV6-2 or TRBV6-3 and TRBJ2-7, with D unclear. Germline V gene lookup returns CDR1 MNHEY and CDR2 SVGEGT. V lost 7 bases to trimming and J lost 3 bases, with 13 bases between them. The CDR3 runs to 13 residues.

This chain links TRBV14 with TRBJ2-6, with unresolved D. The CDR3 is made up of 14 amino acids. CDR1 SGHDN and CDR2 FVKESK come from the germline V gene. V was clipped by 4 bases and J by 4 bases, with 8 bases between them. The CDR3 reads CASSPQWGANVLTF. CDR3 bases: TGTGCCAGCAGCCCGCAGTGGGGGGCCAACGTCCTGACTTTC.

This rearrangement joins TRBV20-1 to TRBJ1-5; 10 bases match TRBD1. Trimming cost V 3 bases and J 5 bases; bases outside gene matches: 4. This CDR3 is built from 14 residues. Germline CDR1 reads DFQATT; CDR2 reads SNEGSKA (reference sequence). The CDR3 DNA reads as TGCAGTGCTAGTTGGGGGACAGGGGATCAGCCCCAGCATTTT. Protein: CSASWGTGDQPQHF.

The V call is TRBV27, the J call TRBJ2-3; D remains ambiguous. CDR1 is MNHEY and CDR2 is SMNVEV in the germline V gene (reference sequence). The CDR3 is made up of 14 amino acids. With 2 bases removed from V and 4 bases from J, the gap between germline ends came to 10 bases. CDR3 sequence reads: CASSLRAAADTQYF. The DNA for the CDR3 is TGTGCCAGCAGTTTAAGGGCGGCGGCAGATACGCAGTATTTT.

The V call is TRBV7-9, the J call TRBJ2-3; 8 positions match TRBD1. V lost 6 bases and J lost 7; bases outside the gene matches: 15. Looked up from germline, CDR1 is SEHNR and CDR2 is FQNEAQ (reference sequence). This CDR3 is 16 amino acids long. The CDR3 region has the DNA TGTGCCAGCAGTTCTAGTTTGGACAGGGCTAGGTATACGCAGTATTTT. This gives the protein CASSSSLDRARYTQYF.

This clonotype was seen more than once but under ten times. V is TRBV28 and J is TRBJ2-5; TRBD1 matches at 7 bases. The length of the CDR3 is 16 residues. V lost 4 bases, J lost 2 bases, and 10 bases stayed unmatched. CDR1 MDHEN and CDR2 SYDVKM come from the germline V gene. CDR3 in amino acids: CASSSQVGQVQETQYF. In nucleotides, the CDR3 is TGTGCCAGCAGTTCCCAAGTTGGACAGGTACAAGAGACCCAGTACTTC.

J is TRBJ2-1 and V is TRBV28, with 7 bases aligning to TRBD2. The CDR3 has 12 amino acids. The V segment lost 6 bases and the J segment 7 bases; nucleotides outside the gene matches: 3. The germline V gene encodes CDR1 MDHEN and CDR2 SYDVKM. The CDR3 region is CASRSGKNEQFF. Here the CDR3 DNA reads TGTGCCAGCAGAAGCGGGAAGAATGAGCAGTTCTTC. The variable domain in full, with the rest retrieved from reference TRBV28 and TRBJ2-1, is DVKVTQSSRYLVKRTGEKVFLECVQDMDHENMFWYRQDPGLGLRLIYFSYDVKMKEKGDIPEGYSVSREKKERFSLILESASTNQTSMYLCASRSGKNEQFFGPGTRLTVL.

A few counts support this clonotype. The rearrangement joins TRBV7-9 to TRBJ1-1; D may be TRBD1 (6 bases). V was trimmed by 4 bases and J by 1 base, leaving 10 bases between them. Germline CDR1 SEHNR, CDR2 FQNEAQ (reference sequence). This CDR3 contains 14 residues. The CDR3 nucleotides are TGTGCCAGCAGCTGGGGCAGGGGGAACACTGAAGCTTTCTTT. Translating it yields CASSWGRGNTEAFF.

This clonotype was detected a few times. The chain employs TRBV5-1 and TRBJ2-7; no reliable D call. The germline V gene encodes CDR1 SGHRS and CDR2 YFSETQ. This CDR3 spans 14 amino acids. The V end was cut by 0 bases, the J end by 2 bases, with 9 bases between. The CDR3 loop is CASSLEVLAYEQYF. In DNA form, the CDR3 reads TGCGCCAGCAGCTTGGAAGTCCTAGCCTACGAGCAGTACTTC.

In DNA form, the CDR3 reads TGTGCCAGCAGCCCCGGGACACTTACCTACGAGCAGTACTTC. Amino acids: CASSPGTLTYEQYF. The genes are TRBV3-1 and TRBJ2-7; tentative D call: TRBD1 (6 bases). In germline, CDR1 is LGHDT, CDR2 YNNKEL (reference sequence). V was pared by 4 bases and J by 2 bases, with 12 bases between. This CDR3 comprises 14 residues.

The sample holds a few counts of this clonotype. CDR3 protein: CASSDGMEETQYF. The CDR3 nucleotides are TGTGCCAGCAGTGACGGGATGGAAGAGACCCAGTACTTC. The chain is built from TRBV28 and TRBJ2-5; D possibly corresponds to TRBD2 (5 bases). There are 13 residues in the CDR3. Trimming pared 5 bases from V and 3 bases from J, leaving 10 bases between. In germline, CDR1 is MDHEN, CDR2 SYDVKM.

V gene TRBV28 combines with J gene TRBJ2-7; D may match TRBD1 or TRBD2 (6 bases each). CDR3 length equals 14 residues. Deletions cut 7 bases from V and 5 bases from J, with 18 bases between. Germline lookup yields CDR1 MDHEN and CDR2 SYDVKM. In DNA form, the CDR3 reads TGTGCCAGCATCCGGGGGCAGTACGAGGACGAGCAGTACTTC. This codes for CASIRGQYEDEQYF. The complete variable domain, with remaining parts taken from reference TRBV28 and TRBJ2-7, reads DVKVTQSSRYLVKRTGEKVFLECVQDMDHENMFWYRQDPGLGLRLIYFSYDVKMKEKGDIPEGYSVSREKKERFSLILESASTNQTSMYLCASIRGQYEDEQYFGPGTRLTVT.

The chain employs TRBV4-2 and TRBJ1-2; D ambiguous. V was shortened by 0 bases and J by 2 bases, with 16 bases between the two germline ends. Germline V CDR1 and CDR2: LGHNA, YNFKEQ. The CDR3 is 17 residues long. CDR3 loop: CASSQDGAGSGNYGYTF. The CDR3 DNA reads as TGTGCCAGCAGCCAAGATGGCGCGGGGAGCGGGAACTATGGCTACACCTTC.

This clonotype occurred many times. This sequence joins TRBV20-1 and TRBJ1-2; D gene unclear. The CDR3 has 14 amino acids. The germline V gene encodes CDR1 DFQATT and CDR2 SNEGSKA (reference sequence). With 5 bases removed from V and 0 bases from J, the gap between germline ends came to 13 bases. The CDR3 nucleotides read TGCAGTGCTCGAAGGCCAGGATCTAACTATGGCTACACCTTC. Residues: CSARRPGSNYGYTF.

This clonotype was counted only a few times. Written as DNA, the CDR3 is TGTGCCACCAGCATATTAGGTACCAAAAACATTCAGTACTTC. Its protein product is CATSILGTKNIQYF. J is TRBJ2-4 and V is TRBV15; D remains unclear. This CDR3 has 14 amino acids. V gave up 4 bases and J gave up 2 bases, with 9 bases separating them. Germline V CDR1 and CDR2: LNHNV, YYDKDF (reference sequence).

This sequence joins TRBV13 and TRBJ2-4; 7 positions agree with TRBD1. TRBJ2-7 matches the DNA end more closely, so the J call is doubtful. CDR1 is PRHDT, CDR2 FYEKMQ, per germline (reference sequence). The CDR3 consists of 13 residues. The CDR3 is CASSIWDSHEQYF. In nucleotides, the CDR3 is TGTGCCAGCAGCATCTGGGACAGTCACGAGCAGTACTTC.

The genes are TRBV20-1 and TRBJ2-1, with 9 bases identical to TRBD2. Trimming took 1 base from V and 4 from J; bases not matched to a gene: 5. Germline CDR1 DFQATT, CDR2 SNEGSKA (reference sequence). The CDR3 is 15 residues long. CDR3 in DNA: TGCAGTGCTAGAGCTCAGCGGGAGGCGTACAATGAGCAGTTCTTC. It specifies CSARAQREAYNEQFF.

This clonotype was seen a handful of times. CDR3: CAISFSGRAGDEQYF. CDR3 in DNA: TGTGCCATCAGTTTCAGCGGGAGGGCCGGGGACGAGCAGTACTTC. The chain carries TRBV10-3 and TRBJ2-4; 10 nucleotides agree with TRBD2. Judging by the DNA end, TRBJ2-7 fits better; the J call may be wrong. Looked up from germline, CDR1 is ENHRY and CDR2 is SYGVKD. The CDR3 length is 15 residues.

The chain links TRBV28 to TRBJ1-2; 7 bases are a match to TRBD1. The germline V gene encodes CDR1 MDHEN and CDR2 SYDVKM. The CDR3 covers 14 residues. V shed 7 bases, J shed 7 bases, and the junction held 12 bases outside the gene matches. DNA of the CDR3: TGTGCCAGCACTAACCAGGGGGTATTGAGTGGCTACACCTTC. Protein: CASTNQGVLSGYTF.